One sample yielded the 21 T cell receptor beta chains listed below, sequenced in a study of cytomegalovirus exposure and HLA in healthy donors. Sequencing used immunoSEQ multiplex PCR; TCRdb keeps in-frame clones, though not all of them. The top ten clones hold around 2.9% of a sample with around 55,000 clones, over 75% of them seen once. Specimen: PBMCs. Receptors originate from a young man in good health and CMV-seronegative.

This clone was seen only once. J is TRBJ1-5 and V is TRBV6-5; 9 nucleotides align to TRBD1. The germline CDR1 and CDR2 sequences are MNHEY and SVGAGI. The CDR3 loop spans 15 amino acids. The V and J ends lost 4 bases and 5 bases, in that order; junction bases with no gene match: 6. CDR3 in amino acids: CASSSTGTGHQPQHF. CDR3 bases: TGTGCCAGCAGTTCTACCGGGACAGGGCATCAGCCCCAGCATTTT.

The gene calls are TRBV28 and TRBJ2-7; 9 bases match TRBD1. CDR1 is MDHEN, CDR2 SYDVKM, per germline. V gave up 7 bases and J gave up 2 bases; unmatched junction bases: 6. The CDR3 covers 14 residues. The CDR3 loop reads CASTWDRATYEQYF. The CDR3 DNA sequence: TGTGCCAGCACCTGGGACAGGGCCACCTACGAGCAGTACTTC. Looking up the rest from reference TRBV28 and TRBJ2-7 gives the full variable domain: DVKVTQSSRYLVKRTGEKVFLECVQDMDHENMFWYRQDPGLGLRLIYFSYDVKMKEKGDIPEGYSVSREKKERFSLILESASTNQTSMYLCASTWDRATYEQYFGPGTRLTVT.

The V gene is TRBV10-2, the J gene TRBJ2-7; D is possibly TRBD2 (5 bases). V lost 2 bases and J 6 bases, leaving 11 bases between the germline ends. This CDR3 is 13 amino acids long. Germline V gene data show CDR1 as WSHSY and CDR2 as SAAADI. For the CDR3, the DNA is TGCGCCAGCAGTGAGGTTCGAGGGTCCGAGCAGTACTTC. This sequence encodes CASSEVRGSEQYF.

The sample holds a few counts of this clone. This chain uses TRBV6-4 with TRBJ2-3; a weak D match, TRBD1 (5 bases). The CDR3 is 14 amino acids. CDR1 is MRHNA and CDR2 is SNTAGT in the germline V gene. The germline V and J ends were trimmed by 5 bases and 0 bases, with 9 bases remaining between them. The CDR3 nucleotides are TGTGCCAGCAGTCTAGGGGATAGCACAGATACGCAGTATTTT. It translates to CASSLGDSTDTQYF.

The V gene is TRBV4-2, the J gene TRBJ1-1; D call uncertain. The CDR3 consists of 14 residues. Germline values: CDR1 LGHNA, CDR2 YNFKEQ. V was cut by 0 bases and J by 4 bases, with 9 bases left in between. As DNA, the CDR3 is TGTGCCAGCAGCCAAGATCATAGGAGCACTGAAGCTTTCTTT. Protein sequence: CASSQDHRSTEAFF.

This chain uses TRBV5-4 with TRBJ2-1; 7 bases are a match to TRBD1. Trimming at V came to 4 bases and at J to 0 bases, leaving 4 bases not matched to a gene. Germline V gene sequence: CDR1 SGHNT, CDR2 YYREEE (reference sequence). CDR3 size: 15 residues. The DNA of the CDR3 is TGTGCCAGCAGCCGTACAGGGGTCTCCTACAATGAGCAGTTCTTC. Protein: CASSRTGVSYNEQFF.

The chain links TRBV2 to TRBJ1-4; possible D gene TRBD1, 5 bases. CDR1 is SNHLY and CDR2 is FYNNEI in the germline V gene. V was cut by 5 bases and J by 10 bases, with 17 bases left in between. The CDR3 sequence is 14 residues long. CDR3 protein: CASSQGVGPGKLFF. As DNA, the CDR3 is TGTGCCAGCAGTCAGGGTGTCGGGCCCGGAAAACTGTTTTTT. Complete variable domain (other parts from reference TRBV2 and TRBJ1-4): EPEVTQTPSHQVTQMGQEVILRCVPISNHLYFYWYRQILGQKVEFLVSFYNNEISEKSEIFDDQFSVERPDGSNFTLKIRSTKLEDSAMYFCASSQGVGPGKLFFGSGTQLSVL.

V usage is TRBV7-2 and J usage is TRBJ1-1, with D tentatively TRBD1 (6 bases). This CDR3 contains 14 residues. Germline CDR1 is SGHTA and CDR2 is FQGNSA. V lost 1 base, J lost 1 base, and 7 bases lay in between. DNA of the CDR3: TGTGCCAGCAGCTTAGACAGGGAGAACACTGAAGCTTTCTTT. Amino acids: CASSLDRENTEAFF.

The chain carries TRBV18 and TRBJ1-1; D is perhaps TRBD1 (5 bases). The V gene lost 1 base and the J gene lost 2 bases, with 11 bases spanning the gap. CDR3 size: 15 residues. Germline V gene lookup returns CDR1 KGHSH and CDR2 LQKENI. CDR3 protein: CASSPLRGVNTEAFF. Written as DNA, the CDR3 is TGTGCCAGCTCACCACTGCGGGGCGTAAACACTGAAGCTTTCTTT.

V and J are TRBV10-3 and TRBJ1-4; 8 bases map to TRBD1. CDR1 is ENHRY, CDR2 SYGVKD, per germline. This CDR3 is 16 amino acids long. J was trimmed by 5 bases and V by 3 bases; bases with no gene match: 8. The CDR3 nucleotides are TGTGCCATCAGTGACTCCGGGACAGGCGCGAATGAAAAACTGTTTTTT. Translation: CAISDSGTGANEKLFF.

This clone appeared a single time. This chain links TRBV13 with TRBJ2-7, with unresolved D. V dropped 2 bases and J dropped 0 bases, with 8 bases sitting between them. The CDR3 has 14 residues. The germline V gene encodes CDR1 PRHDT and CDR2 FYEKMQ (reference sequence). The CDR3 DNA reads as TGTGCCAGCAGCTTATTTAGGAGCTCCTACGAGCAGTACTTC. Amino acids: CASSLFRSSYEQYF. Filled out from reference TRBV13 and TRBJ2-7, the complete variable domain reads AAGVIQSPRHLIKEKRETATLKCYPIPRHDTVYWYQQGPGQDPQFLISFYEKMQSDKGSIPDRFSAQQFSDYHSELNMSSLELGDSALYFCASSLFRSSYEQYFGPGTRLTVT.

The chain joins TRBV19 to TRBJ2-1; 7 bases fit TRBD1. The CDR3 has 16 residues. The junction had 6 bases not matched to a gene; V was cut back by 4 bases and J by 0 bases. Per germline, CDR1 LNHDA and CDR2 SQIVND (reference sequence). This CDR3 is CASSTYRDSSYNEQFF. The CDR3 DNA follows: TGTGCCAGTAGTACATACAGGGACAGCTCCTACAATGAGCAGTTCTTC.

The chain uses TRBV6-6 and TRBJ2-6; a weak D match, TRBD1 (5 bases). Germline V gives CDR1 MNHNY, CDR2 SVGAGI (reference sequence). V was pared by 7 bases and J by 1 base, with 11 bases between. The CDR3 contains 15 residues. The CDR3 nucleotides are TGTGCCAGCAAACTGCAGGGTTCTGGGGCCAACGTCCTGACTTTC. It yields the protein CASKLQGSGANVLTF.

The gene calls are TRBV5-1 and TRBJ2-3; maybe TRBD2 (6 bases). This CDR3 spans 17 amino acids. V gave up 0 bases and J gave up 0 bases, with 14 bases separating them. CDR1 SGHRS and CDR2 YFSETQ come from the germline V gene. The CDR3 reads CASSLARAGSSTDTQYF. The DNA for the CDR3 is TGCGCCAGCAGCTTGGCCCGGGCGGGGAGTAGCACAGATACGCAGTATTTT. Variable domain in full (rest from reference TRBV5-1 and TRBJ2-3): KAGVTQTPRYLIKTRGQQVTLSCSPISGHRSVSWYQQTPGQGLQFLFEYFSETQRNKGNFPGRFSGRQFSNSRSEMNVSTLELGDSALYLCASSLARAGSSTDTQYFGPGTRLTVL.

The chain employs TRBV25-1 and TRBJ2-3; D may be TRBD1 (6 bases). This CDR3 has 16 amino acids. Germline V CDR1 and CDR2: MGHDK, SYGVNS. Between the trimmed V and J ends, which lost 3 bases and 1 base, there was a span of 14 bases. DNA for the CDR3: TGTGCCAGCAGTGAGAAGGGGGTTAGGGGCACAGATACGCAGTATTTT. Protein sequence: CASSEKGVRGTDTQYF.

The chain uses TRBV15 and TRBJ2-7, with TRBD1 matching over 9 bases. The V gene's germline CDR1 is LNHNV and CDR2 YYDKDF (reference sequence). The V segment lost 5 bases and the J segment 2 bases; nucleotides outside the gene matches: 4. The CDR3 is 14 amino acids. The CDR3: CATSFGTGTYEQYF. Written as DNA, the CDR3 is TGTGCCACCAGCTTCGGGACAGGGACCTACGAGCAGTACTTC.

V gene TRBV11-1 combines with J gene TRBJ2-2, with 9 bases matching TRBD1. With 5 bases clipped from V and 3 bases from J, the junction kept 7 bases outside the gene matches. Germline V gene data show CDR1 as SGHAT and CDR2 as FQDESV (reference sequence). The CDR3 runs 16 residues. CDR3 residues: CASSQQGARYTGELFF. The CDR3 DNA follows: TGTGCCAGCAGCCAACAGGGGGCCCGGTACACCGGGGAGCTGTTTTTT.

This clone was seen only a few times. V gene TRBV2 combines with J gene TRBJ2-7; 7 nucleotides line up with TRBD1. This CDR3 contains 15 residues. The V segment lost 6 bases and the J segment 6 bases; nucleotides outside the gene matches: 14. Germline assignment: CDR1 SNHLY and CDR2 FYNNEI. DNA of the CDR3: TGTGCCAGCAGCCCCTCGGTGACAGGGTCCCTCGAGCAGTACTTC. Protein product: CASSPSVTGSLEQYF.

This chain uses TRBV6-5 with TRBJ2-1, with D possibly being TRBD2 (5 bases). The CDR3 loop spans 14 amino acids. The germline V and J ends were trimmed by 6 bases and 3 bases, with 12 bases remaining between them. CDR1 and CDR2 (germline): MNHEY, SVGAGI. The CDR3 loop is CASRPLGSYNEQFF. CDR3 nucleotides: TGTGCCAGCAGACCCCTGGGGAGCTACAATGAGCAGTTCTTC.

This chain links TRBV5-5 with TRBJ2-5; TRBD1 is a possible D gene (5 bases). The V gene lost 4 bases and the J gene lost 0 bases, with 10 bases spanning the gap. The CDR3 runs to 14 residues. Germline V gene sequence: CDR1 SGHKS, CDR2 YYEKEE (reference sequence). CDR3 region: CASSPGAYQETQYF. The CDR3 coding sequence is TGTGCCAGCAGCCCTGGGGCCTACCAAGAGACCCAGTACTTC.

The rearrangement links TRBV6-4 to TRBJ2-7; 9 bases agree with TRBD1. Germline V lookup: CDR1 MRHNA, CDR2 SNTAGT. The CDR3 is 15 amino acids. The V segment lost 5 bases and the J segment 5 bases; nucleotides outside the gene matches: 10. CDR3 sequence: CASSPGTGNPHEQYF. The DNA of the CDR3 is TGTGCCAGCAGTCCCGGGACAGGGAATCCCCACGAGCAGTACTTC.